Listed here are 8 T cell receptor beta chains from one sample, sequenced in a study of Graves' ophthalmopathy and Graves' hyperthyroidism. RNA transcripts provided the template for amplifying TCR beta CDR3 regions. A first-round RT-PCR used HTBI primers, followed by a second-round multiplex PCR. TCRdb fed the multiplex PCR reads into MiXCR, producing one record per CDR3 protein. Of 200,000 to 250,000 distinct CDR3 sequences listed, roughly 21% are singletons. Sample: peripheral blood. Receptors were obtained from a woman aged 45-60 years with Graves' ophthalmopathy.

The sample holds many counts of this clonotype. This chain links TRBV29-1 with TRBJ2-7; either TRBD1 or TRBD2 may fit D (6 bases each). The germline V and J ends were trimmed by 7 bases and 7 bases, with 14 bases remaining between them. Germline V gene lookup returns CDR1 SQVTM and CDR2 ANQGSEA. This CDR3 is built from 11 residues. In DNA, the CDR3 is TGCAGCGCTTGGAGGGGGTCTGAGCAGTACTTC. Translated, it gives CSAWRGSEQYF.

At least ten counts were recorded for this clonotype. The gene calls are TRBV19 and TRBJ1-2, with 8 bases identical to TRBD1. Trimming removed 7 bases from V and 5 bases from J; junction bases left unmatched: 6. The CDR3 is 13 amino acids. CDR1 LNHDA and CDR2 SQIVND come from the germline V gene (reference sequence). This CDR3 is CASMDRDRYGYTF. For the CDR3, the DNA is TGTGCCAGTATGGACAGGGATCGGTATGGCTACACCTTC.

This clonotype was seen at least ten times. The chain links TRBV10-3 to TRBJ2-5; D is uncertain. V gave up 10 bases and J gave up 5 bases, with 8 bases separating them. The CDR3 has 10 residues. Germline V gene sequence: CDR1 ENHRY, CDR2 SYGVKD. This CDR3 is CATKDETQYF. The CDR3 region has the DNA TGTGCCACTAAGGACGAGACCCAGTACTTC.

Ten or more counts support this clonotype. The J gene is TRBJ2-6, the V gene TRBV6-6, with 11 bases fitting TRBD1. CDR3 size: 18 residues. The J segment lost 2 bases and the V segment lost 7 bases, leaving 10 bases of the junction unmatched. Per the germline V gene, CDR1 is MNHNY and CDR2 is SVGAGI (reference sequence). CDR3 amino acids: CASINRDRGFTGANVLTF. In nucleotides, the CDR3 is TGTGCCAGCATCAACCGGGACAGGGGGTTCACTGGGGCCAACGTCCTGACTTTC.

Ten or more counts support this clonotype. V is TRBV20-1 and J is TRBJ2-7, with a weak D call TRBD2 (5 bases). The V gene's germline CDR1 is DFQATT and CDR2 SNEGSKA (reference sequence). This CDR3 contains 16 residues. Trimming took 0 bases from V and 3 from J, leaving 18 bases between them. In DNA form, the CDR3 reads TGCAGTGCTAGAGATGGGAGACAAGGAAATATCTACGAGCAGTACTTC. This translates into CSARDGRQGNIYEQYF.

The chain employs TRBV30 and TRBJ2-1; 10 positions match TRBD1. Trimming cost V 5 bases and J 8 bases; bases outside gene matches: 0. CDR1 is GTSNPN and CDR2 is SVGIG in the germline V gene (reference sequence). The CDR3 is made up of 11 amino acids. The CDR3 nucleotides are TGTGCCTGGGACAGGGGGCATGAGCAGTTCTTC. Protein: CAWDRGHEQFF. Full variable domain (outside the CDR3, taken from reference TRBV30 and TRBJ2-1): SQTIHQWPATLVQPVGSPLSLECTVEGTSNPNLYWYRQAAGRGLQLLFYSVGIGQISSEVPQNLSASRPQDRQFILSSKKLLLSDSGFYLCAWDRGHEQFFGPGTRLTVL.

This clonotype was detected ten times or more. The chain combines TRBV6-5 with TRBJ2-5; 7 nucleotides align to TRBD2. The CDR3 sequence is 17 residues long. V dropped 6 bases and J dropped 2; count of bases not matched to a gene: 15. In germline, CDR1 is MNHEY, CDR2 SVGAGI. CDR3: CASRPSWGGRRQETQYF. DNA for the CDR3: TGTGCCAGCAGGCCATCCTGGGGCGGGAGACGACAAGAGACCCAGTACTTC.

The chain combines TRBV30 with TRBJ2-7; 7 bases match TRBD1. V lost 5 bases, J lost 3 bases, and 7 bases stayed unmatched. The CDR3 contains 13 residues. Germline CDR1 reads GTSNPN; CDR2 reads SVGIG (reference sequence). The CDR3 loop reads CAWAKGQNYEQYF. CDR3 coding DNA: TGTGCCTGGGCCAAGGGACAGAACTACGAGCAGTACTTC.